Shown below are 9 T cell receptor beta chains from a single sample sequenced in a study of cytomegalovirus exposure and HLA in healthy donors. The PCR ran on 60 Vbeta and 13 Jbeta primers. The repertoire was sequenced with immunoSEQ multiplex PCR; TCRdb's copy has only in-frame clones and lacks some. The table shows around 64,000 clones, with around 86% occurring only once. Material: PBMCs. Receptor source: a woman aged 25 to 45 in good health and CMV-seronegative.

This clone was recorded once. This chain uses TRBV6-5 with TRBJ1-4, with 7 bases that match TRBD1. Trimming took 5 bases from V and 5 from J; bases not matched to a gene: 5. Germline lookup yields CDR1 MNHEY and CDR2 SVGAGI. The CDR3 is 14 residues long. DNA for the CDR3: TGTGCCAGCAGTCACAGGGGAGGCAATGAAAAACTGTTTTTT. Translating gives CASSHRGGNEKLFF.

This chain uses TRBV21-1 with TRBJ2-7; the listed D gene, TRBD2, was not tested against the DNA. TRBV21-1 is labeled a pseudogene. The CDR3 runs 14 residues. The CDR3 bases are TGTGCCAGCAGCAAGCACAGGCGGGAATACGAGCAGTACTTC. It is translated as CASSKHRREYEQYF.

The chain combines TRBV5-5 with TRBJ2-5; D perhaps matches TRBD2 (6 bases). Trimming removed 0 bases from V and 5 bases from J, with 17 bases in between. Germline CDR1 and CDR2: SGHKS and YYEKEE (reference sequence). The CDR3 extends over 16 amino acids. The CDR3 spells CASSLVSGAPRETQYF. In DNA form, the CDR3 reads TGTGCCAGCAGCTTGGTGTCGGGAGCGCCGAGGGAGACCCAGTACTTC.

Worth noting for this clone: Different DNA sequences within this sample yield the same CDR3. The chain carries TRBV10-3 and TRBJ2-7, with D perhaps matching TRBD2 (5 bases). Looked up from germline, CDR1 is ENHRY and CDR2 is SYGVKD. The V end lost 2 bases, the J end lost 7 bases, and 9 bases lay between the germline ends. This CDR3 region has 12 residues. CDR3 sequence: CAISEGPGEQYF. In DNA, the CDR3 is TGTGCCATCAGTGAGGGTCCGGGAGAGCAGTACTTC.

The chain employs TRBV19 and TRBJ2-7; 7 positions match TRBD2. Germline assignment: CDR1 LNHDA and CDR2 SQIVND (reference sequence). This CDR3 contains 13 residues. The J segment lost 7 bases and the V segment lost 5 bases, leaving 8 bases of the junction unmatched. As DNA, the CDR3 is TGTGCCAGTAGTCTGAGCGGGGCCTCGGAGCAGTACTTC. Its protein is CASSLSGASEQYF.

The V and J genes are TRBV28 and TRBJ1-5; D call uncertain. The V and J ends lost 8 bases and 9 bases respectively, with 14 bases between them. CDR3 length: 12 amino acids. Germline V CDR1 and CDR2: MDHEN, SYDVKM. The CDR3 DNA follows: TGTGCCAGCGGGCCGACGTTTGGGCCCCAGCATTTT. This encodes CASGPTFGPQHF.

J is TRBJ2-2 and V is TRBV5-1; no reliable D call. Trimming pared 0 bases from V and 3 bases from J, leaving 6 bases between. The germline gives CDR1 SGHRS, CDR2 YFSETQ. This CDR3 region has 14 residues. This CDR3 is CASSLDRDTGELFF. CDR3 in DNA: TGCGCCAGCAGCTTGGATCGAGACACCGGGGAGCTGTTTTTT.

In its sample, this clone was seen once. This chain joins TRBV30 and TRBJ1-3; the D is unclear. This CDR3 comprises 14 residues. Trimming removed 0 bases from V and 0 bases from J, with 6 bases in between. Germline lookup yields CDR1 GTSNPN and CDR2 SVGIG (reference sequence). CDR3 sequence (DNA): TGTGCCTGGAGTGTTCGGTCCTCTGGAAACACCATATATTTT. Protein sequence: CAWSVRSSGNTIYF.

This clone was observed a single time. The rearrangement joins TRBV6-1 to TRBJ2-1; D remains unclear. This CDR3 comprises 17 residues. The germline gives CDR1 MNHNS, CDR2 SASEGT. V lost 4 bases to trimming and J lost 0 bases, with 16 bases between them. The CDR3 sequence: CASSGSVDRSSYNEQFF. CDR3 DNA: TGTGCCAGCAGTGGATCGGTGGATAGGAGCTCCTACAATGAGCAGTTCTTC.